This is a list of T cell receptor beta chains from one sample in a study of cytomegalovirus exposure and HLA in healthy donors. Assay used: immunoSEQ multiplex PCR; TCRdb lists only in-frame clones, some missing. The sample yields fewer than 250,000 clones, around 80% seen once. Sequenced sample: PBMCs. These TCRs come from a man aged 40-49 years in good health and CMV-seropositive. Each CDR3 is given with its conserved first and last residue. The D gene is left open where the match is weak. Size tells how often a clone was seen (once, few, many) or the class of an expanded clone, and some rows leave it out.

D	V	size	J	DNA	CDR3
-	TRBV9	-	TRBJ1-3	TGTGCCAGCAGCCCCGGGGACAACTCTGGAAACACCATATATTTT	CASSPGDNSGNTIYF
TRBD1	TRBV6-6	-	TRBJ2-7	TGTGCCAGCAGTTCCGGGACAGGGAGGCAGTACTTC	CASSSGTGRQYF
-	TRBV7-3	-	TRBJ2-5	TGTGCCAGCAGCTTAGCAGTCGGGGCGGGACAAGAGACCCAGTACTTC	CASSLAVGAGQETQYF
TRBD2	TRBV5-1	-	TRBJ2-7	TGCGCCAGCAGCTTGAGCGGGGATTCCTACGAGCAGTACTTC	CASSLSGDSYEQYF
-	TRBV2	once	TRBJ1-3	TGTGCCAGCGTTCCAGATGCTGGAAACACCATATATTTT	CASVPDAGNTIYF
TRBD2	TRBV7-9	-	TRBJ2-1	TGTGCCAGCAGCTTAGAAGGCGGGAGGCCCAATCAGCAGTTCTTC	CASSLEGGRPNQQFF
TRBD1	TRBV7-3	-	TRBJ1-2	TGTGCCAGCAGCTTAACCGGCCAGGGGGACTATGGCTACACCTTC	CASSLTGQGDYGYTF
-	TRBV30	-	TRBJ1-1	TGTGCCTGGGAAGGGGGTATGAACACTGAAGCTTTCTTT	CAWEGGMNTEAFF
-	TRBV4-1	-	TRBJ2-4	TGCGCCAGCAGCCAAGGGGGGGAAGGAAACATTCAGTACTTC	CASSQGGEGNIQYF
TRBD1	TRBV7-9	-	TRBJ1-1	TGTGCCAGCAGGGAGACAGGGGGCTGGACTGAAGCTTTCTTT	CASRETGGWTEAFF
TRBD1	TRBV7-2	-	TRBJ2-4	TGTGCCAGCAGCTTAGGACAGGGCCCGCAAAACATTCAGTACTTC	CASSLGQGPQNIQYF
-	TRBV4-1	-	TRBJ2-3	TGCGCCAGCAGCCCCGGACAGTTCCCTAGCACAGATACGCAGTATTTT	CASSPGQFPSTDTQYF
-	TRBV19	many	TRBJ1-1	TGTGCCAGTAGTATGGGGGGGCACACTGAAGCTTTCTTT	CASSMGGHTEAFF
-	TRBV7-3	-	TRBJ2-5	TGTGCCAGCAGCTTAAGCGCGGGACAGAAAGAGACCCAGTACTTC	CASSLSAGQKETQYF
TRBD2	TRBV10-1	-	TRBJ2-1	TGCGCCAGCAGCGCCGGGACTAGCGGGAGCATTGGGGAGCAGTTCTTC	CASSAGTSGSIGEQFF
-	TRBV7-9	-	TRBJ1-2	TGTGCCAGCAGCTCCTCTGGGGGGTGGGTTGGCTACACCTTC	CASSSSGGWVGYTF
-	TRBV7-9	-	TRBJ2-7	TGTTCCAGCAGCTTGGACAGATACGAGCAGTACTTC	CSSSLDRYEQYF